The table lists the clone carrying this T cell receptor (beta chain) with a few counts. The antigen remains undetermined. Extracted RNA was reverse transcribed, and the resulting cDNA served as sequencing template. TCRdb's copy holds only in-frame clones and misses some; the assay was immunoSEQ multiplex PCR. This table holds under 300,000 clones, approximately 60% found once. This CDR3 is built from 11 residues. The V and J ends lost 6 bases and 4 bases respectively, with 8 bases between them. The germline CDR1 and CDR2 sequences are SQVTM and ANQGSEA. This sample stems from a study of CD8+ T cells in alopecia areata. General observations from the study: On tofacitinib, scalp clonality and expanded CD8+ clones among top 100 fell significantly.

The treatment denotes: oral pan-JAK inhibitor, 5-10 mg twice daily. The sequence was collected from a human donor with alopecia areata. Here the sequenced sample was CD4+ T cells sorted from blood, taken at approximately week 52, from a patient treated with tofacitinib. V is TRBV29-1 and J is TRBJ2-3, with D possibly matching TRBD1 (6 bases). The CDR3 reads CSVDRPDTQYF. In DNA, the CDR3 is TGCAGCGTGGACAGACCAGATACGCAGTATTTT.